Below, 31 T cell receptor beta chains from the same sample are listed, as sequenced in a study of human T cells and chemical hapten exposure. TCRdb reprocessed the RACE reads with MiXCR, giving one entry per CDR3 protein. The sample shows about 360,000 distinct CDR3 sequences, approximately 6.3% of them seen only once. The sample's time point: patch test 1, 2 weeks after DPC sensitization. The sample's treatment: therapeutic diphenylcyclopropenone sensitization with weekly scalp DPC. The sequences come from whole blood, collected in connection with sensitization to the hapten diphenylcyclopropenone (DPC). The origin of the receptors is a woman in her late teens or twenties with alopecia areata. Some clones in this sample may be carry-over from other donors' samples.

The chain joins TRBV28 to TRBJ2-5, with D tentatively TRBD1 (5 bases). V lost 2 bases to trimming and J lost 5 bases, with 15 bases between them. Germline CDR1 reads MDHEN; CDR2 reads SYDVKM. CDR3 length: 15 residues. The CDR3: CASSLNAGISETQYF. CDR3 bases: TGTGCCAGCAGTTTAAATGCAGGGATCTCCGAGACCCAGTACTTC. Full variable domain (missing parts from reference TRBV28 and TRBJ2-5): DVKVTQSSRYLVKRTGEKVFLECVQDMDHENMFWYRQDPGLGLRLIYFSYDVKMKEKGDIPEGYSVSREKKERFSLILESASTNQTSMYLCASSLNAGISETQYFGPGTRLLVL.

V and J are TRBV11-3 and TRBJ1-1; D unresolved. The CDR3 is 14 amino acids. Trimming removed 5 bases at V and 2 bases at J, with 12 bases between. Germline CDR1 reads SGHNT; CDR2 reads YENEEA. The DNA of the CDR3 is TGTGCCAGCAGCCCCACCCGATCCAACACTGAAGCTTTCTTT. Protein product: CASSPTRSNTEAFF.

This clonotype was counted between two and nine times. This chain uses TRBV6-2 or TRBV6-3 with TRBJ2-3; 8 bases agree with TRBD2. The ends lost 7 bases at V and 14 bases at J; junction bases unmatched: 8. The CDR3 sequence is 11 residues long. CDR1 is MNHEY, CDR2 SVGEGT, per germline. The CDR3 loop reads CASTSGGPSYF. The CDR3 DNA is TGTGCCAGCACCAGCGGGGGCCCCTCGTATTTT.

This clonotype appeared a few times. The V call is TRBV18, the J call TRBJ2-6, with D perhaps TRBD2 (7 bases). The CDR3 has 18 residues. Germline V gene sequence: CDR1 KGHSH, CDR2 LQKENI. V was clipped by 1 base and J by 0 bases, with 13 bases between them. CDR3 amino acids: CASSPRGGSDSGANVLTF. The CDR3 DNA sequence: TGTGCCAGCTCACCACGCGGGGGCTCCGACTCTGGGGCCAACGTCCTGACTTTC.

This clonotype was found many times. V is TRBV12-3 or TRBV12-4 and J is TRBJ1-1; a possible D gene is TRBD1 (5 bases). Between the trimmed V and J ends, which lost 6 bases and 4 bases, there was a span of 24 bases. There are 17 residues in the CDR3. CDR3 region: CASSPGPLRAWVTEAFF. As DNA, the CDR3 is TGTGCCAGCAGCCCGGGGCCCTTAAGGGCATGGGTCACTGAAGCTTTCTTT.

The chain is built from TRBV7-3 and TRBJ2-3, with 7 bases that match TRBD1. This CDR3 spans 15 amino acids. CDR1 is SGHTA and CDR2 is FQGTGA in the germline V gene. With V trimmed by 1 base and J by 3 bases, 4 bases remained unmatched. The chain's CDR3 is CASSLMGTATDTQYF. The CDR3 DNA sequence: TGTGCCAGCAGCTTAATGGGGACAGCGACAGATACGCAGTATTTT.

The chain has TRBV6-2 or TRBV6-3 and TRBJ1-6; D is unresolved. The V gene lost 8 bases and the J gene lost 5 bases, with 13 bases spanning the gap. The CDR3 extends over 14 amino acids. Germline loops: CDR1 MNHEY, CDR2 SVGEGT. The CDR3: CASGRTVHNSPLHF. CDR3 nucleotides: TGTGCCAGCGGGAGGACGGTTCATAATTCACCCCTCCACTTT.

The sample holds a few counts of this clonotype. The chain has TRBV7-9 and TRBJ1-2; tentatively, D is TRBD1 (6 bases). V dropped 0 bases and J dropped 4 bases, with 15 bases sitting between them. Looked up from germline, CDR1 is SEHNR and CDR2 is FQNEAQ (reference sequence). The CDR3 contains 16 residues. CDR3 residues: CASSLADGGRPYGYTF. CDR3 DNA sequence: TGTGCCAGCAGCTTAGCTGACGGGGGGCGACCCTATGGCTACACCTTC.

This clonotype was recorded at least ten times. The rearrangement joins TRBV6-6 to TRBJ1-4; 9 bases line up with TRBD1. The CDR3 is made up of 15 amino acids. Looked up from germline, CDR1 is MNHNY and CDR2 is SVGAGI (reference sequence). With 5 bases clipped from V and 8 bases from J, the junction kept 9 bases outside the gene matches. The CDR3 DNA is TGTGCCAGCAGTAACCCCGGACAGGGGAGCGAAAAACTGTTTTTT. Its translation: CASSNPGQGSEKLFF.

V is TRBV28 and J is TRBJ2-7; unclear D gene. This CDR3 is 15 amino acids long. Germline-derived CDR1 and CDR2 are MDHEN and SYDVKM. V was pared by 2 bases and J by 0 bases, with 11 bases between. CDR3: CASSLVLGISYEQYF. In DNA, the CDR3 is TGTGCCAGCAGTTTAGTATTAGGGATCTCCTACGAGCAGTACTTC.

The sample holds a few counts of this clonotype. The chain links TRBV12-3 or TRBV12-4 to TRBJ2-1, with D tentatively TRBD1 (6 bases). V was clipped by 6 bases and J by 8 bases, with 20 bases between them. The CDR3 extends over 15 amino acids. CDR3 amino acids: CASSRGPPNGDEQFF. CDR3 sequence (DNA): TGTGCCAGCAGCAGGGGACCACCCAACGGGGATGAGCAGTTCTTC.

This clonotype was observed a handful of times. The V and J genes are TRBV14 and TRBJ2-6; possibly TRBD1 or TRBD2 for D (7 bases each). Trimming removed 1 base at V and 2 bases at J, with 12 bases between. The CDR3 covers 17 residues. Germline loops: CDR1 SGHDN, CDR2 FVKESK. Here the CDR3 reads CASSQVGGGAGANVLTF. The CDR3, as DNA: TGTGCCAGCAGCCAAGTGGGAGGGGGCGCTGGGGCCAACGTCCTGACTTTC.

In this sample, this clonotype turned up a few times. The chain recombines TRBV7-3 with TRBJ2-3; 11 positions agree with TRBD2. The V gene end was trimmed by 11 bases and the J gene end by 5 bases; junction bases not matched to a gene: 6. This CDR3 is built from 13 residues. In germline, CDR1 is SGHTA, CDR2 FQGTGA. Written as DNA, the CDR3 is TGTGCCTGTAGCGGGGGGGCCGAAGATACGCAGTATTTT. Protein: CACSGGAEDTQYF.

The chain couples TRBV9 to TRBJ1-6; D not resolved. The CDR3 has 15 amino acids. V was cut by 0 bases and J by 3 bases, with 7 bases left in between. Germline V lookup: CDR1 SGDLS, CDR2 YYNGEE. The DNA for the CDR3 is TGTGCCAGCAGCGTAGATCCGGACTATAATTCACCCCTCCACTTT. Translated: CASSVDPDYNSPLHF.

This clonotype was picked up many times. The rearrangement links TRBV12-3 or TRBV12-4 to TRBJ1-3; no clear D gene. CDR3 length: 13 amino acids. Trimming stripped 2 bases from V and 3 bases from J, with 5 bases between. The CDR3 sequence is CASSLNLGNTIYF. As DNA, the CDR3 is TGTGCCAGCAGTTTAAACCTTGGAAACACCATATATTTT.

The V and J genes are TRBV2 and TRBJ2-1, with 12 bases aligning to TRBD2. The V gene end was trimmed by 5 bases and the J gene end by 8 bases; junction bases not matched to a gene: 4. Per the germline V gene, CDR1 is SNHLY and CDR2 is FYNNEI. The length of the CDR3 is 14 residues. CDR3 DNA sequence: TGTGCCAGCAGTCTAGCGGGGGGGCCTGATGAGCAGTTCTTC. This codes for CASSLAGGPDEQFF.

The sample holds many counts of this clonotype. This chain uses TRBV29-1 with TRBJ2-7, with TRBD1 matching over 8 bases. The germline V gene encodes CDR1 SQVTM and CDR2 ANQGSEA. With 5 bases clipped from V and 5 bases from J, the junction kept 5 bases outside the gene matches. The CDR3 covers 12 residues. CDR3 loop: CSVSAGGDEQYF. The CDR3 DNA is TGCAGCGTTTCAGCAGGGGGCGACGAGCAGTACTTC.

This clonotype was counted between two and nine times. The CDR3 DNA is TGTGCCAGCAGCCTTCTGGGACAGGTGGAAGGTACGCAGTATTTT. It encodes CASSLLGQVEGTQYF. The chain is built from TRBV11-1 and TRBJ2-3, with 8 bases lining up with TRBD1. The CDR3 has 15 residues. After removal of 5 bases from V and 8 bases from J, the junction contained 12 bases not matched to a gene. Germline V gene data show CDR1 as SGHAT and CDR2 as FQDESV (reference sequence).

The chain combines TRBV5-1 with TRBJ1-6, with D possibly matching TRBD1 (5 bases). The CDR3 runs to 13 residues. Germline CDR1 is SGHRS and CDR2 is YFSETQ. Trimming stripped 10 bases from V and 8 bases from J, with 16 bases between. The CDR3: CASSVQVDSPLHF. CDR3 nucleotides: TGCGCCTCCTCGGTACAGGTTGATTCACCCCTCCACTTT.

This clonotype occurred many times. The chain links TRBV5-1 to TRBJ2-5; 8 bases map to TRBD2. Germline assignment: CDR1 SGHRS and CDR2 YFSETQ. The V gene end was trimmed by 3 bases and the J gene end by 8 bases; junction bases not matched to a gene: 9. This CDR3 spans 14 amino acids. The CDR3 sequence is CASSSGGGLGTQYF. The DNA of the CDR3 is TGCGCCAGCAGCTCCGGGGGGGGCCTGGGAACCCAGTACTTC.

The chain is built from TRBV12-3 or TRBV12-4 and TRBJ2-3; 7 bases match TRBD2. The CDR3 consists of 16 residues. The ends lost 4 bases at V and 7 bases at J; junction bases unmatched: 14. The CDR3 is CASSSLGRGSGNTQYF. As DNA, the CDR3 is TGTGCCAGCAGTTCCCTGGGGAGGGGATCGGGAAATACGCAGTATTTT.

The V and J genes are TRBV23-1 and TRBJ1-2; weak D call: TRBD1 (5 bases). TRBV23-1 is flagged as an ORF with uncertain function. This CDR3 is 12 amino acids long. The CDR3 DNA is TGCGTCCGTCGGGGCAGGAACTATGGCTACACCTTC. Translation: CVRRGRNYGYTF.

This clonotype was observed many times. The chain recombines TRBV6-8 with TRBJ2-3; D assignment may be TRBD1 or TRBD2 (6 bases each). The CDR3 contains 15 residues. Germline assignment: CDR1 MNHGY and CDR2 SAAAGT. V shed 2 bases and J shed 2 bases, with 11 bases lying between them. The CDR3 nucleotides are TGTGCCAGCAGTTACGGGGGGCCCTCCACAGATACGCAGTATTTT. This sequence encodes CASSYGGPSTDTQYF.

The rearrangement uses TRBV29-1 and TRBJ1-6, with D hard to call. Germline CDR1 and CDR2: SQVTM and ANQGSEA. The CDR3 has 15 amino acids. V was trimmed by 2 bases and J by 4 bases, leaving 12 bases between them. This chain's CDR3 is CSVETADGYNSPLHF. The CDR3 DNA reads as TGCAGCGTTGAAACGGCAGACGGTTATAATTCACCCCTCCACTTT.

In this sample, this clonotype turned up a few times. The chain combines TRBV6-1 with TRBJ2-7; a possible D gene is TRBD2 (6 bases). Trimming shortened V by 5 bases and J by 2 bases, and 16 bases separated the two germline ends. Germline values: CDR1 MNHNS, CDR2 SASEGT. The CDR3 spans 15 residues. CDR3 sequence: CASSPRVAEPYEQYF. CDR3 DNA: TGTGCCAGCAGTCCAAGAGTAGCGGAACCCTACGAGCAGTACTTC.

This chain's CDR3 is CASRGRDNYGYTF. In DNA, the CDR3 is TGTGCCAGCAGAGGCCGGGACAACTATGGCTACACCTTC. The V call is TRBV6-2 or TRBV6-3, the J call TRBJ1-2; maybe TRBD1 (5 bases). In germline, CDR1 is MNHEY, CDR2 SVGEGT. The CDR3 has 13 residues. V was shortened by 6 bases and J by 2 bases, with 10 bases between the two germline ends.

This chain uses TRBV2 with TRBJ1-1, with D possibly matching TRBD1 (5 bases). The CDR3 runs 10 residues. The V end was cut by 6 bases, the J end by 8 bases, with 7 bases between. Germline V gene data show CDR1 as SNHLY and CDR2 as FYNNEI. The CDR3 sequence is CASSPGEAFF. CDR3 DNA sequence: TGTGCCAGCAGCCCAGGGGAAGCTTTCTTT.

The chain has TRBV29-1 and TRBJ2-7; no definite D call. The V end was cut by 4 bases, the J end by 6 bases, with 13 bases between. CDR3 length: 12 amino acids. CDR1 and CDR2 (germline): SQVTM, ANQGSEA. CDR3 residues: CSVALPSSEQYF. DNA for the CDR3: TGCAGCGTTGCTCTTCCCAGCAGCGAGCAGTACTTC.

This clonotype occurred a few times. The chain uses TRBV6-5 and TRBJ1-1; D not resolved. CDR1 MNHEY and CDR2 SVGAGI come from the germline V gene. The CDR3 has 17 amino acids. The ends were cut back, 0 bases at V and 5 bases at J, with 19 bases in the middle. The CDR3 spells CASSYSRRGSRTTEAFF. The CDR3 nucleotides read TGTGCCAGCAGTTACTCGAGGCGGGGATCCCGGACTACTGAAGCTTTCTTT.

This clonotype has a handful of counts. CDR3 region: CASSLQGIGVKEKLFF. Here the CDR3 DNA reads TGTGCCAGCAGCTTACAGGGAATAGGGGTGAAAGAAAAACTGTTTTTT. This chain connects TRBV7-2 to TRBJ1-4; a weak D match, TRBD1 (5 bases). Trimming cost V 2 bases and J 8 bases, with 18 bases left between them. The CDR3 spans 16 residues. Per germline, CDR1 SGHTA and CDR2 FQGNSA. Complete variable domain (other parts from reference TRBV7-2 and TRBJ1-4): GAGVSQSPSNKVTEKGKDVELRCDPISGHTALYWYRQSLGQGLEFLIYFQGNSAPDKSGLPSDRFSAERTGGSVSTLTIQRTQQEDSAVYLCASSLQGIGVKEKLFFGSGTQLSVL.

The chain joins TRBV5-1 to TRBJ2-7; 8 bases are shared with TRBD2. V was pared by 2 bases and J by 3 bases, with 7 bases of the junction left unmatched. CDR1 is SGHRS and CDR2 is YFSETQ in the germline V gene. CDR3 length: 15 amino acids. DNA of the CDR3: TGCGCCAGCAGCTTTCTACGGGGGGGATTCTACGAGCAGTACTTC. This sequence encodes CASSFLRGGFYEQYF.